A single sample is the source of the 20 T cell receptor beta chains below, sequenced in a study of blood T cell repertoires in COVID-19 (dated by TCRdb to 2020 to 2021). Library preparation employed the immunoSEQ multiplex PCR assay. What TCRdb holds here is the immuneACCESS table cut down to in-frame rearrangements. Part of the clones is not present; checked against another copy, under half of the missing clones reflect an unresolved V gene, and the others are unexplained. The sample table lists about 99,000 clones, roughly 80% of them with a count of one. 12% of the sample belongs to the ten largest clones. Sequencing was done on a sample of peripheral blood. The receptors were sampled from a human donor in a cohort sampled during active COVID-19.

This clone was detected only a few times. The CDR3 loop reads CASAPARTENQPQHF. The CDR3 DNA is TGTGCCAGTGCACCGGCAAGGACAGAAAATCAGCCCCAGCATTTT. The chain links TRBV2 to TRBJ1-5; tentative D call: TRBD1 (6 bases). The germline V and J ends were trimmed by 9 bases and 4 bases, with 19 bases remaining between them. CDR1 is SNHLY and CDR2 is FYNNEI in the germline V gene. This CDR3 spans 15 amino acids.

This chain connects TRBV6-1 to TRBJ2-7; D is possibly TRBD2 (6 bases). V was clipped by 1 base and J by 4 bases, with 14 bases between them. CDR3 size: 15 residues. Germline-derived CDR1 and CDR2 are MNHNS and SASEGT. The CDR3 nucleotides read TGTGCCAGCAGTGAAGAAGCTAGCGTAGGATACGAGCAGTACTTC. Translating it yields CASSEEASVGYEQYF.

The rearrangement joins TRBV24-1 to TRBJ1-1, with a tentative D call TRBD1 (6 bases). CDR1 and CDR2 from the germline V gene are KGHDR and SFDVKD. Trimming stripped 4 bases from V and 10 bases from J, with 27 bases between. This CDR3 is 17 amino acids long. CDR3 amino acids: CATSEHPRPGHGVVAFF. In DNA form, the CDR3 reads TGTGCCACCAGTGAACATCCTCGTCCGGGACACGGAGTGGTAGCTTTCTTT.

This clone was picked up one time. This chain joins TRBV2 and TRBJ1-1; a possible D gene is TRBD1 (5 bases). Germline V gene lookup returns CDR1 SNHLY and CDR2 FYNNEI. The CDR3 runs to 15 residues. The V end lost 4 bases, the J end lost 1 base, and 13 bases lay between the germline ends. The CDR3 DNA reads as TGTGCCAGCAGTGGCCGGGGGGTCGGGAACACTGAAGCTTTCTTT. Protein: CASSGRGVGNTEAFF.

This sequence joins TRBV7-3 and TRBJ2-1; 10 nucleotides line up with TRBD1. This CDR3 contains 15 residues. CDR1 SGHTA and CDR2 FQGTGA come from the germline V gene. V lost 5 bases and J lost 7; bases outside the gene matches: 8. The CDR3 nucleotides read TGTGCCAGCAGCCCCGGGACAGGGGTTACAAATGAGCAGTTCTTC. Protein product: CASSPGTGVTNEQFF.

The chain links TRBV7-7 to TRBJ1-2; 8 nucleotides line up with TRBD1. J gave up 2 bases and V 5 bases, and 7 bases lay outside the gene matches. CDR3 length equals 15 residues. CDR1 and CDR2 (germline): SSHAT, FNYEAQ (reference sequence). For the CDR3, the DNA is TGTGCCAGCAGCCAAACCCGGACAGGGAACTATGGCTACACCTTC. It is translated as CASSQTRTGNYGYTF.

A single count supports this clone. The chain combines TRBV19 with TRBJ1-1, with D unresolved. Trimming removed 9 bases from V and 5 bases from J, with 10 bases in between. The CDR3 loop spans 11 amino acids. In germline, CDR1 is LNHDA, CDR2 SQIVND (reference sequence). In DNA form, the CDR3 reads TGTGCCAGCGGCGGAGGGACTGAAGCTTTCTTT. Protein product: CASGGGTEAFF. The entire variable domain, with the rest obtained from reference TRBV19 and TRBJ1-1, is as follows: DGGITQSPKYLFRKEGQNVTLSCEQNLNHDAMYWYRQDPGQGLRLIYYSQIVNDFQKGDIAEGYSVSREKKESFPLTVTSAQKNPTAFYLCASGGGTEAFFGQGTRLTVV.

V is TRBV30 and J is TRBJ1-4, with a weak D call TRBD1 (6 bases). The germline CDR1 and CDR2 sequences are GTSNPN and SVGIG (reference sequence). The CDR3 is 15 amino acids. The germline V and J ends were trimmed by 3 bases and 7 bases, with 18 bases remaining between them. The CDR3 is CAWRPTDSRGEKLFF. Written as DNA, the CDR3 is TGTGCCTGGAGGCCTACGGACAGCCGGGGTGAAAAACTGTTTTTT.

This chain links TRBV9 with TRBJ1-3, with D hard to call. Germline V gives CDR1 SGDLS, CDR2 YYNGEE. Trimming removed 1 base from V and 0 bases from J, with 8 bases in between. The CDR3 consists of 15 residues. This chain's CDR3 is CASSVLADSGNTIYF. The CDR3 nucleotides read TGTGCCAGCAGCGTATTGGCAGACTCTGGAAACACCATATATTTT.

J is TRBJ2-1 and V is TRBV5-5; TRBD2 agrees at 8 bases. V shed 0 bases and J 6 bases; nucleotides not matched to a gene: 11. The CDR3 is 17 amino acids. Per the germline V gene, CDR1 is SGHKS and CDR2 is YYEKEE (reference sequence). This CDR3 is CASSLDVAGGYRNEQFF. The CDR3 DNA reads as TGTGCCAGCAGCTTGGATGTCGCGGGGGGTTACCGCAATGAGCAGTTCTTC. The variable domain in full, completed from reference TRBV5-5 and TRBJ2-1, reads DAGVTQSPTHLIKTRGQQVTLRCSPISGHKSVSWYQQVLGQGPQFIFQYYEKEERGRGNFPDRFSARQFPNYSSELNVNALLLGDSALYLCASSLDVAGGYRNEQFFGPGTRLTVL.

The rearrangement joins TRBV21-1 to TRBJ1-6. TRBV21-1 is described as a pseudogene. This CDR3 spans 15 amino acids. The CDR3 nucleotides are TGTGCCAGCAGAGTTCGGAGTATATTGGATTCACCCCTCCACTTT. It codes for CASRVRSILDSPLHF.

The rearrangement links TRBV27 to TRBJ2-7; a possible D gene is TRBD1 (8 bases). This CDR3 has 17 amino acids. Trimming cost V 6 bases and J 2 bases, with 23 bases left between them. CDR1 is MNHEY, CDR2 SMNVEV, per germline (reference sequence). The CDR3 DNA reads as TGTGCCAGCAGAGATAGATGGGGAACAGGGGGGGCCTACGAGCAGTACTTC. The encoded protein is CASRDRWGTGGAYEQYF.

Worth noting for this clone: Different DNA sequences within this sample yield the same CDR3. The chain recombines TRBV3-1 (or the pseudogene TRBV3-2) with TRBJ2-5, with 11 bases that match TRBD2. After removal of 0 bases from V and 1 base from J, the junction contained 1 base not matched to a gene. The CDR3 sequence is 16 residues long. Per germline, CDR1 LGHDT and CDR2 YNNKEL (reference sequence). The CDR3 DNA reads TGTGCCAGCAGCCAAGATCTAGCGGGGGGCCAAGAGACCCAGTACTTC. Translating it yields CASSQDLAGGQETQYF.

This sequence joins TRBV11-3 and TRBJ2-1; 8 bases agree with TRBD1. CDR1 SGHNT and CDR2 YENEEA come from the germline V gene. The V gene end was trimmed by 5 bases and the J gene end by 3 bases; junction bases not matched to a gene: 6. This CDR3 has 15 residues. CDR3 bases: TGTGCCAGCAGCATCCCCGGACAGGGCTACAATGAGCAGTTCTTC. It yields the protein CASSIPGQGYNEQFF.

The chain carries TRBV27 and TRBJ1-6, with a weak D call TRBD1 (6 bases). V was cut by 5 bases and J by 5 bases, with 25 bases left in between. From germline, CDR1 is MNHEY and CDR2 SMNVEV (reference sequence). The CDR3 totals 19 residues. This chain's CDR3 is CASSKNRAQTLRNNSPLHF. CDR3 coding DNA: TGTGCCAGCAGTAAAAACAGGGCCCAAACCCTCCGGAATAATTCACCCCTCCACTTT.

The rearrangement links TRBV5-1 to TRBJ2-3; TRBD2 aligns across 7 bases. The CDR3 length is 16 residues. Per germline, CDR1 SGHRS and CDR2 YFSETQ. V was pared by 5 bases and J by 1 base, with 10 bases of the junction left unmatched. Written as DNA, the CDR3 is TGCGCCAGCAGTGGACAACTAGCGAAGGGCACAGATACGCAGTATTTT. As protein: CASSGQLAKGTDTQYF.

This clone has a handful of counts. The chain couples TRBV14 to TRBJ1-2; maybe TRBD1 (5 bases). The CDR3 totals 14 residues. Trimming shortened V by 1 base and J by 5 bases, and 11 bases separated the two germline ends. CDR1 and CDR2 (germline): SGHDN, FVKESK. CDR3 loop: CASSQAPTDYGYTF. CDR3 bases: TGTGCCAGCAGCCAAGCCCCGACAGATTATGGCTACACCTTC. Together with reference TRBV14 and TRBJ1-2, the CDR3 gives the full variable domain: EAGVTQFPSHSVIEKGQTVTLRCDPISGHDNLYWYRRVMGKEIKFLLHFVKESKQDESGMPNNRFLAERTGGTYSTLKVQPAELEDSGVYFCASSQAPTDYGYTFGSGTRLTVV.

This chain links TRBV19 with TRBJ1-1, with D perhaps matching TRBD1 (5 bases). This CDR3 comprises 14 residues. Germline CDR1 and CDR2: LNHDA and SQIVND (reference sequence). Trimming removed 3 bases at V and 9 bases at J, with 17 bases between. The CDR3 spells CASSMMDHRQKAFF. DNA for the CDR3: TGTGCCAGTAGTATGATGGACCATAGACAGAAAGCTTTCTTT.

This clone was found a few times. The rearrangement joins TRBV11-2 to TRBJ2-1; the D gene is possibly TRBD1 (6 bases). V was cut by 5 bases and J by 12 bases, with 14 bases left in between. The CDR3 runs 12 residues. Looked up from germline, CDR1 is SGHAT and CDR2 is FQNNGV. This CDR3 is CASSVQGIWQFF. In nucleotides, the CDR3 is TGTGCCAGCAGCGTACAGGGCATTTGGCAGTTCTTC.

This clone was counted a single time. CDR3 residues: CAISGGTGRTEAFF. CDR3 in DNA: TGTGCCATCAGTGGTGGTACAGGGCGAACTGAAGCTTTCTTT. This rearrangement joins TRBV10-3 to TRBJ1-1, with a tentative D call TRBD1 (6 bases). V shed 4 bases and J shed 5 bases, with 14 bases lying between them. CDR3 size: 14 residues. Germline loops: CDR1 ENHRY, CDR2 SYGVKD.